This TCR beta chain was documented in a study of T cells after yellow fever vaccination. Overall study results and limits: Though weaker, the secondary response peaked faster, on day 5 versus 15. Most primary-vaccination clones recurred post-booster (roughly 96% CD4, over 70% CD8).

V shed 4 bases and J 1 base; nucleotides not matched to a gene: 6. Germline lookup yields CDR1 MGHRA and CDR2 YSYEKL. The CDR3 has 15 amino acids. For TCR, cDNA came from 5'RACE template switching, which added a universal primer site and UMIs. TCRdb processed the 5' RACE reads anew with MiXCR; each CDR3 protein has one entry. Here the sample spans hundreds of thousands of distinct CDR3 sequences, about 10% being singletons. This clonotype has just a few counts. Its antigen is not identified. The receptor comes from a man between 18 and 35 years old who received the YFV17D yellow fever vaccine. V is TRBV4-1 and J is TRBJ1-1; 7 bases are a match to TRBD1. This sample comprised CD4+ T cells sorted from PBMCs, obtained 5 days after the yellow fever booster vaccination. The DNA of the CDR3 is TGCGCCAGCAGCCGGTTACAGGGGAGGAACACTGAAGCTTTCTTT. It specifies CASSRLQGRNTEAFF.